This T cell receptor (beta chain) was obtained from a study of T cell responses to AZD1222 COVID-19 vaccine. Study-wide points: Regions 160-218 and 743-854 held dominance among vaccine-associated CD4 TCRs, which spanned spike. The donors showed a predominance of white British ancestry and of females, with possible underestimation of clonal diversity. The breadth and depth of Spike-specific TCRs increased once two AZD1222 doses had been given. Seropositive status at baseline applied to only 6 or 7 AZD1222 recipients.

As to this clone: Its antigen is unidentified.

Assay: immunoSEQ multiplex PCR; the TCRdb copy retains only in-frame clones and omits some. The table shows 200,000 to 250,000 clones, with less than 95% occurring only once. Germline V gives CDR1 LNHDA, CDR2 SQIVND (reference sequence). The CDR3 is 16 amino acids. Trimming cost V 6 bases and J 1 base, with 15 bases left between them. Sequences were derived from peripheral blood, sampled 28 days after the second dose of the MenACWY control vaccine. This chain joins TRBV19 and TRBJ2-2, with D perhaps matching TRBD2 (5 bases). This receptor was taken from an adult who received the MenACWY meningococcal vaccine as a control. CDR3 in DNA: TGTGCCAGTAGGACCCCGGGGAGAGGGAACACCGGGGAGCTGTTTTTT. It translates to CASRTPGRGNTGELFF.